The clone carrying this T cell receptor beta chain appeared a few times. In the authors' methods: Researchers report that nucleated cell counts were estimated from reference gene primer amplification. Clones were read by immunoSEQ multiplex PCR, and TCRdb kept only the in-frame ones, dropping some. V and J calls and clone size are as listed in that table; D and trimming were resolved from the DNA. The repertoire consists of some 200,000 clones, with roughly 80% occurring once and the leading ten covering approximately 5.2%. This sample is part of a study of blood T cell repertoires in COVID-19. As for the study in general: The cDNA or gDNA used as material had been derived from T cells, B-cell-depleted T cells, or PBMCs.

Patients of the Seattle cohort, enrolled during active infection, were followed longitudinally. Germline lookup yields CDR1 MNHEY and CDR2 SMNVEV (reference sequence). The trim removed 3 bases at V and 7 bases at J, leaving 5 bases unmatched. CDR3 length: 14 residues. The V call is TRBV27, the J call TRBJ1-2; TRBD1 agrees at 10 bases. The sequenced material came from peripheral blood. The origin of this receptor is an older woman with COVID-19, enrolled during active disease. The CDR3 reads CASSFGDRGGGYTF. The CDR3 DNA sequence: TGTGCCAGCAGTTTCGGGGACAGGGGAGGTGGCTACACCTTC.